These 24 T cell receptor beta chains originate from one sample sequenced in a study of persistence of HIV-infected CD4 T cells. The immunoSEQ assay was version 4, run in survey mode. Generated by immunoSEQ multiplex PCR, the TCRdb table keeps only in-frame clones and is missing some. The sample lists 35,000 to 50,000 clones, approximately 90% seen once, with around 2% in the top ten. Nonspecific anti-CD3/anti-CD28 bead stimulation represents the broad CD4+ T cell repertoire. Responding CD4+ T cells were sorted by upregulation of both CD40 ligand and CD69. Their antigens remain unidentified. The sequencing here drew on CD4+ T cells sorted from PBMCs after approximately 19-hour stimulation, taken from a patient who received antiretroviral therapy. Every receptor here comes from an adult man with HIV who was CMV-seropositive.

V usage is TRBV4-1 and J usage is TRBJ2-1; 7 nucleotides align to TRBD2. Germline values: CDR1 MGHRA, CDR2 YSYEKL. V was pared by 4 bases and J by 0 bases, with 6 bases of the junction left unmatched. The CDR3 sequence is 16 residues long. The CDR3 nucleotides are TGCGCCAGCAGCCTGGGCGGGGGAAGCTCCTACAATGAGCAGTTCTTC. This sequence encodes CASSLGGGSSYNEQFF.

The chain is built from TRBV3-1 (or the pseudogene TRBV3-2) and TRBJ2-7; a weak D match, TRBD1 (6 bases). This CDR3 spans 14 amino acids. Germline values: CDR1 LGHDT, CDR2 YNNKEL (reference sequence). V was clipped by 4 bases and J by 2 bases, with 12 bases between them. The CDR3 region has the DNA TGTGCCAGCAGCCGGGGGCCTAATACCTACGAGCAGTACTTC. The encoded protein is CASSRGPNTYEQYF.

The rearrangement joins TRBV3-1 (or the pseudogene TRBV3-2) to TRBJ2-3, with no clear D. Germline-derived CDR1 and CDR2 are LGHDT and YNNKEL (reference sequence). V was shortened by 5 bases and J by 6 bases, with 15 bases between the two germline ends. The CDR3 has 14 amino acids. CDR3 nucleotide sequence: TGTGCCAGCAGCTATTCGATGGTCGGGGATACGCAGTATTTT. Protein product: CASSYSMVGDTQYF.

V gene TRBV28 combines with J gene TRBJ2-3, with D maybe TRBD1 (6 bases). This CDR3 has 14 residues. The V gene lost 5 bases and the J gene lost 7 bases, with 16 bases spanning the gap. The germline V gene has CDR1 MDHEN and CDR2 SYDVKM. The CDR3 is CASSPGPQGYTQYF. DNA for the CDR3: TGTGCCAGCAGTCCGGGTCCCCAGGGGTATACGCAGTATTTT.

V gene TRBV6-1 combines with J gene TRBJ2-7, with 9 bases lining up with TRBD1. Unmatched junction bases numbered 7, after V lost 5 bases and J lost 2 bases. Germline assignment: CDR1 MNHNS and CDR2 SASEGT. CDR3 length: 15 amino acids. The CDR3 protein is CASSHGGQGAYEQYF. The CDR3 coding sequence is TGTGCCAGCAGTCACGGGGGACAGGGAGCCTACGAGCAGTACTTC.

J is TRBJ2-7 and V is TRBV18; TRBD1 is a possible D gene (8 bases). The CDR3 spans 14 residues. The V end was cut by 4 bases, the J end by 7 bases, with 17 bases between. Germline V lookup: CDR1 KGHSH, CDR2 LQKENI. The CDR3 bases are TGTGCCAGCTCACGCGGACAGGGAGGGAGGGAGCAGTACTTC. It yields the protein CASSRGQGGREQYF. Together with reference TRBV18 and TRBJ2-7, the CDR3 gives the full variable domain: NAGVMQNPRHLVRRRGQEARLRCSPMKGHSHVYWYRQLPEEGLKFMVYLQKENIIDESGMPKERFSAEFPKEGPSILRIQQVVRGDSAAYFCASSRGQGGREQYFGPGTRLTVT.

This chain joins TRBV28 and TRBJ1-2, with a possible D match to TRBD1 (6 bases). Trimming pared 0 bases from V and 6 bases from J, leaving 14 bases between. The CDR3 is made up of 15 amino acids. Germline V gene data show CDR1 as MDHEN and CDR2 as SYDVKM. CDR3 sequence: CASSLWQGLGDGYTF. DNA of the CDR3: TGTGCCAGCAGTTTATGGCAGGGGTTGGGTGATGGCTACACCTTC.

The chain recombines TRBV7-2 with TRBJ2-7, with 9 bases fitting TRBD2. Germline V gene sequence: CDR1 SGHTA, CDR2 FQGNSA. The CDR3 has 14 amino acids. V dropped 3 bases and J dropped 2; count of bases not matched to a gene: 2. The CDR3 sequence: CASSFSGGPYEQYF. The CDR3, as DNA: TGTGCCAGCAGCTTTAGCGGGGGCCCCTACGAGCAGTACTTC.

The rearrangement joins TRBV7-8 to TRBJ1-6, with D possibly TRBD1 on 5 matching bases. CDR1 is SGHVS, CDR2 FQNEAQ, per germline. V gave up 5 bases and J gave up 10 bases, with 18 bases separating them. The CDR3 has 15 residues. CDR3 residues: CASSRGTVVVSPLHF. In nucleotides, the CDR3 is TGTGCCAGCAGCAGAGGGACGGTGGTTGTCTCACCCCTCCACTTT. Filled out from reference TRBV7-8 and TRBJ1-6, the complete variable domain reads GAGVSQSPRYKVAKRGQDVALRCDPISGHVSLFWYQQALGQGPEFLTYFQNEAQLDKSGLPSDRFFAERPEGSVSTLKIQRTQQEDSAVYLCASSRGTVVVSPLHFGNGTRLTVT.

This rearrangement joins TRBV7-6 to TRBJ2-3, with 10 bases lining up with TRBD2. The CDR3 has 18 residues. Germline V lookup: CDR1 SGHVS, CDR2 FNYEAQ. J lost 3 bases, V lost 3 bases, and 12 bases had no gene match. The CDR3 is CASSFGSGGAWATDTQYF. In nucleotides, the CDR3 is TGTGCCAGCAGCTTTGGCAGCGGGGGGGCCTGGGCGACAGATACGCAGTATTTT.

The chain has TRBV11-2 and TRBJ2-7; 7 bases are shared with TRBD2. Unmatched junction bases numbered 9, after V lost 3 bases and J lost 7 bases. This CDR3 is 14 amino acids long. Per the germline V gene, CDR1 is SGHAT and CDR2 is FQNNGV. The CDR3 region is CASSLNSGVGEQYF. CDR3 DNA sequence: TGTGCCAGCAGCTTGAACAGCGGGGTTGGGGAGCAGTACTTC.

The rearrangement links TRBV28 to TRBJ1-5; D perhaps matches TRBD1 (5 bases). Germline values: CDR1 MDHEN, CDR2 SYDVKM. Trimming removed 7 bases at V and 2 bases at J, with 12 bases between. The CDR3 consists of 14 residues. The CDR3 DNA reads TGTGCCAGCATGAAGGGAGGGGGCAATCAGCCCCAGCATTTT. Its protein product is CASMKGGGNQPQHF.

This chain joins TRBV7-9 and TRBJ2-5; 7 nucleotides match TRBD1. CDR1 is SEHNR and CDR2 is FQNEAQ in the germline V gene (reference sequence). V shed 1 base and J 5 bases; nucleotides not matched to a gene: 13. The CDR3 extends over 17 amino acids. CDR3 in amino acids: CASSLVSGTARGETQYF. In DNA form, the CDR3 reads TGTGCCAGCAGCTTAGTATCCGGGACAGCACGGGGTGAGACCCAGTACTTC. Variable domain in full (rest from reference TRBV7-9 and TRBJ2-5): DTGVSQNPRHKITKRGQNVTFRCDPISEHNRLYWYRQTLGQGPEFLTYFQNEAQLEKSRLLSDRFSAERPKGSFSTLEIQRTEQGDSAMYLCASSLVSGTARGETQYFGPGTRLLVL.

This rearrangement joins TRBV12-3 or TRBV12-4 to TRBJ1-5; no definite D call. V shed 4 bases and J shed 6 bases, with 10 bases lying between them. The CDR3 consists of 13 residues. This CDR3 is CASSSDAPQPQHF. The CDR3 DNA follows: TGTGCCAGCAGTTCCGACGCCCCTCAGCCCCAGCATTTT.

The chain couples TRBV10-1 to TRBJ2-5; a possible D gene is TRBD2 (7 bases). CDR3 length: 16 amino acids. Germline assignment: CDR1 WNHNN and CDR2 SYGVQD (reference sequence). V lost 0 bases, J lost 4 bases, and 15 bases lay in between. DNA of the CDR3: TGCGCCAGCAGTGAGTCGGGAAGGGGGGGCCGAGAGACCCAGTACTTC. Its protein is CASSESGRGGRETQYF.

The chain is built from TRBV7-2 and TRBJ2-2; D uncertain. V was pared by 5 bases and J by 8 bases, with 21 bases between. The germline CDR1 and CDR2 sequences are SGHTA and FQGNSA. The CDR3 is 16 amino acids. The DNA of the CDR3 is TGTGCCAGCAGCCTCTTCGGTTCAGTCGGTACAGGGGAGCTGTTTTTT. Its protein is CASSLFGSVGTGELFF.

The V and J genes are TRBV5-1 and TRBJ2-3; 10 bases line up with TRBD2. The V gene's germline CDR1 is SGHRS and CDR2 YFSETQ. The J segment lost 4 bases and the V segment lost 0 bases, leaving 5 bases of the junction unmatched. The CDR3 runs to 16 residues. The CDR3 sequence is CASSLGSGGAPDTQYF. The DNA of the CDR3 is TGCGCCAGCAGCTTGGGGAGCGGGGGGGCACCAGATACGCAGTATTTT.

In this sample, this clone turned up once. The rearrangement links TRBV27 to TRBJ2-7, with 11 positions matching TRBD1. CDR1 MNHEY and CDR2 SMNVEV come from the germline V gene (reference sequence). This CDR3 is built from 16 residues. V trimming: 6 bases; J trimming: 3 bases; junction bases outside the gene matches: 10. The CDR3 nucleotides read TGTGCCAGCAGCCGGGACAGGGGGTCGGGCTACTACGAGCAGTACTTC. It encodes CASSRDRGSGYYEQYF.

The V and J genes are TRBV6-1 and TRBJ2-1, with TRBD1 identical over 8 bases. CDR1 is MNHNS, CDR2 SASEGT, per germline. V was clipped by 6 bases and J by 7 bases; unmatched bases: 8. The CDR3 extends over 14 amino acids. CDR3 nucleotide sequence: TGTGCCAGCAGACGTTGGACAGGGCCGAATGAGCAGTTCTTC. Translating it yields CASRRWTGPNEQFF.

The gene calls are TRBV19 and TRBJ2-7; 8 nucleotides match TRBD1. The CDR3 is 15 residues long. Germline assignment: CDR1 LNHDA and CDR2 SQIVND (reference sequence). V trimming: 6 bases; J trimming: 6 bases; junction bases outside the gene matches: 13. The CDR3 is CASSEESGGMVEQYF. DNA of the CDR3: TGTGCCAGTAGCGAGGAGTCAGGGGGCATGGTCGAGCAGTACTTC.

This clone was observed a single time. This chain uses TRBV7-6 with TRBJ2-3; 13 bases agree with TRBD2. This CDR3 region has 17 residues. Germline lookup yields CDR1 SGHVS and CDR2 FNYEAQ. V lost 5 bases to trimming and J lost 3 bases; unmatched junction nucleotides: 8. The CDR3 here is CASSKRLAGGLTDTQYF. The CDR3 coding sequence is TGTGCCAGCAGCAAGCGACTAGCGGGGGGTTTGACAGATACGCAGTATTTT. The full variable domain, with the rest looked up from reference TRBV7-6 and TRBJ2-3, is GAGVSQSPRYKVTKRGQDVALRCDPISGHVSLYWYRQALGQGPEFLTYFNYEAQQDKSGLPNDRFSAERPEGSISTLTIQRTEQRDSAMYRCASSKRLAGGLTDTQYFGPGTRLTVL.

V is TRBV2 and J is TRBJ2-7, with D tentatively TRBD1 (6 bases). The germline CDR1 and CDR2 sequences are SNHLY and FYNNEI. V was cut by 8 bases and J by 2 bases, with 13 bases left in between. This CDR3 is 13 amino acids long. The CDR3 DNA reads as TGTGCCAGCGAAAGGACAGCACCCTACGAGCAGTACTTC. This codes for CASERTAPYEQYF.

V is TRBV20-1 and J is TRBJ2-7; TRBD2 agrees at 10 bases. J lost 4 bases, V lost 3 bases, and 6 bases had no gene match. Germline V CDR1 and CDR2: DFQATT, SNEGSKA (reference sequence). The CDR3 is made up of 14 amino acids. The CDR3 DNA sequence: TGCAGTGCTAGTAAGCGGGGGGGCCTATACGAGCAGTACTTC. It yields the protein CSASKRGGLYEQYF.

The CDR3 loop is CASSVTQRNEKLFF. The CDR3 DNA sequence: TGTGCCAGCAGCGTAACCCAACGTAATGAAAAACTGTTTTTT. The chain links TRBV9 to TRBJ1-4, with D hard to call. Trimming took off 1 base at V and 4 bases at J, with 8 bases between the two ends. Per germline, CDR1 SGDLS and CDR2 YYNGEE. CDR3 length: 14 residues.